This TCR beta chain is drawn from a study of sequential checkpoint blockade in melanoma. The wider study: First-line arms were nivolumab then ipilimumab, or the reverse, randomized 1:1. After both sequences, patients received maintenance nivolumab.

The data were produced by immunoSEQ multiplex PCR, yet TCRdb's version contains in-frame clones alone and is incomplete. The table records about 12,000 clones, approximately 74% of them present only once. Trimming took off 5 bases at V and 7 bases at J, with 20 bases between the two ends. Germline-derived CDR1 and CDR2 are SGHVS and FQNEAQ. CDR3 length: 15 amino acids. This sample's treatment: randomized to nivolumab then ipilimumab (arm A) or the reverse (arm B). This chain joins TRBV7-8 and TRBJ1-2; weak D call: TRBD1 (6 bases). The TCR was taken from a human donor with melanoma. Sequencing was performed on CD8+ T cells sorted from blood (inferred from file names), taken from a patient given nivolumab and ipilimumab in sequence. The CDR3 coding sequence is TGTGCCAGCAGCCCCCGGGCAGGGGAAGACTCTGGCTACACCTTC. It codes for CASSPRAGEDSGYTF. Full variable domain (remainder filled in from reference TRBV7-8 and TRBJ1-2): GAGVSQSPRYKVAKRGQDVALRCDPISGHVSLFWYQQALGQGPEFLTYFQNEAQLDKSGLPSDRFFAERPEGSVSTLKIQRTQQEDSAVYLCASSPRAGEDSGYTFGSGTRLTVV.